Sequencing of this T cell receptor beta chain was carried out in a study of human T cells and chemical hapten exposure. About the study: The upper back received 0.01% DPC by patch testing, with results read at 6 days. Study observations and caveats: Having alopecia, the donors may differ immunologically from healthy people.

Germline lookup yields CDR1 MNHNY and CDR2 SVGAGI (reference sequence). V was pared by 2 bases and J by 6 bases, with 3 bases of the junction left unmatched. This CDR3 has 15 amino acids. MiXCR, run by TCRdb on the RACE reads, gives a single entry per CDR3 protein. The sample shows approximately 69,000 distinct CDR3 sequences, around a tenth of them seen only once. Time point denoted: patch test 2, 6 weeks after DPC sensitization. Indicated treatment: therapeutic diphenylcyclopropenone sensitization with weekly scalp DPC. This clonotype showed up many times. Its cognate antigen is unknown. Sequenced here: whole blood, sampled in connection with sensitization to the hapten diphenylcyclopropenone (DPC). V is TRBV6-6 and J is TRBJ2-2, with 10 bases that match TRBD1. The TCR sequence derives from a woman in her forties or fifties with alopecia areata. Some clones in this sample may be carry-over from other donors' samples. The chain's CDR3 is CASSYPGQGPGELFF. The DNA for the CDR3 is TGTGCCAGCAGTTACCCGGGACAGGGGCCCGGGGAGCTGTTTTTT.